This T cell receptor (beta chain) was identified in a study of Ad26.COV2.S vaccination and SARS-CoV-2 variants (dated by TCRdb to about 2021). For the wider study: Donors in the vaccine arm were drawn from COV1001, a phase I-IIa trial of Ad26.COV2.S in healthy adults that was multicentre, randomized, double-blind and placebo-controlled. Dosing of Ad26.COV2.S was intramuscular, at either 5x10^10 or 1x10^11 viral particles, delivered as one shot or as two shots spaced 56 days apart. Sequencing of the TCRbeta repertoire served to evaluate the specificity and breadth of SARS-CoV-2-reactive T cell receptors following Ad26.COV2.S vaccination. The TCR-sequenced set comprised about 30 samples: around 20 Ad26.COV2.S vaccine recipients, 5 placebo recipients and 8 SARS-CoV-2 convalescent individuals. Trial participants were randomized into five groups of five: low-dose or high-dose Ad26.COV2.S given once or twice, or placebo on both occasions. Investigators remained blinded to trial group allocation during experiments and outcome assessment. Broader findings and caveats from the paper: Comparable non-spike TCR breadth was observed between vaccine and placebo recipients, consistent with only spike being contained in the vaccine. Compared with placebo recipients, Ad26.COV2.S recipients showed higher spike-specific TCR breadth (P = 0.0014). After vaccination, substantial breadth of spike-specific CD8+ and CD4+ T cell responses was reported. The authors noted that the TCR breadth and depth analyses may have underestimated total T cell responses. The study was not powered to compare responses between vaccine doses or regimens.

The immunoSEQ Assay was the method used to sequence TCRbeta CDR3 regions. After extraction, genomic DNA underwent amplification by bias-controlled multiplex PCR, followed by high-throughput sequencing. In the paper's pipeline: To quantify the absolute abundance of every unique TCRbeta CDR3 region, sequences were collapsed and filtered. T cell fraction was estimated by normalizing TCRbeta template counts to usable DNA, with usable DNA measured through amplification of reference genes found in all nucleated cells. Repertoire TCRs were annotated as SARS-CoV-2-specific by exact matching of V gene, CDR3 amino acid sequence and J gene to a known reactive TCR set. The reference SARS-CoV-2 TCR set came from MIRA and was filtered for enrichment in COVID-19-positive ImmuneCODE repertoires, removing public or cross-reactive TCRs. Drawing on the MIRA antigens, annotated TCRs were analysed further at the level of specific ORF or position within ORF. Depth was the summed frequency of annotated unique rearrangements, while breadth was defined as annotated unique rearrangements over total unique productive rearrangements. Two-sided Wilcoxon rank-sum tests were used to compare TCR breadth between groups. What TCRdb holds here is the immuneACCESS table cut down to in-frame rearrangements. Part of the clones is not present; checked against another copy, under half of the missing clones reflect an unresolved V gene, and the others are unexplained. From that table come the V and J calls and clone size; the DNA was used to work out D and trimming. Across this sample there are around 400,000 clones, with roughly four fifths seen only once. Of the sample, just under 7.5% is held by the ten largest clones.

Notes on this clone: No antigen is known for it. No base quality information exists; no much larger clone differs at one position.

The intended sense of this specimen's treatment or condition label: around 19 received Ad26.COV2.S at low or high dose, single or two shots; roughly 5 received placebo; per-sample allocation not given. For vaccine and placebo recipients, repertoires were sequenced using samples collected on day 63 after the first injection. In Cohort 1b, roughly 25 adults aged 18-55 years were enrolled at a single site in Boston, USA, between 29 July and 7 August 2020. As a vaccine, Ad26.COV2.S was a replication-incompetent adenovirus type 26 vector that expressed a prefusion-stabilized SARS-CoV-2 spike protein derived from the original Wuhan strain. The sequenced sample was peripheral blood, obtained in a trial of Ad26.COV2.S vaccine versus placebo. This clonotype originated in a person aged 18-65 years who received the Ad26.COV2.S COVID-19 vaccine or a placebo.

The CDR3 region has the sequence CASSRPLVGRGGKTGELFF. The DNA sequence is given as TGTGCCAGCTCTCGACCACTTGTTGGCAGGGGCGGAAAGACCGGGGAGCTGTTTTTT. This chain is built from TRBV18 and TRBJ2-2; TRBD1 might be the D gene, on 6 matching bases. CDR1 and CDR2 are read off the germline V gene as KGHSH and LQKENI. Trimming costs V 6 bases and J 5 bases, and their ends lie 28 bases apart. The CDR3 numbers 19 residues from cysteine through phenylalanine. The DNA shown is the 57-base CDR3, in frame from base 1.